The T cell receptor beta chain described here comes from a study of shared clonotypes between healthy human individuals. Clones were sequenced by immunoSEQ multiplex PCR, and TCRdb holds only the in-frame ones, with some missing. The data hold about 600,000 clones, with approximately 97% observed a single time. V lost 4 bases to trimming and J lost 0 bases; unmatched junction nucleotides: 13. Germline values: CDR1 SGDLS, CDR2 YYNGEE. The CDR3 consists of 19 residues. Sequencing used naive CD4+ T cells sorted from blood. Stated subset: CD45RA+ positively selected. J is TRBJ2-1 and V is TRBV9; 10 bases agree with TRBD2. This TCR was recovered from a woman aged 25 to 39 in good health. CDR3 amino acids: CASSPSRLAGVYSYNEQFF. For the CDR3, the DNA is TGTGCCAGCAGCCCCAGCAGGCTAGCGGGAGTCTACTCCTACAATGAGCAGTTCTTC.